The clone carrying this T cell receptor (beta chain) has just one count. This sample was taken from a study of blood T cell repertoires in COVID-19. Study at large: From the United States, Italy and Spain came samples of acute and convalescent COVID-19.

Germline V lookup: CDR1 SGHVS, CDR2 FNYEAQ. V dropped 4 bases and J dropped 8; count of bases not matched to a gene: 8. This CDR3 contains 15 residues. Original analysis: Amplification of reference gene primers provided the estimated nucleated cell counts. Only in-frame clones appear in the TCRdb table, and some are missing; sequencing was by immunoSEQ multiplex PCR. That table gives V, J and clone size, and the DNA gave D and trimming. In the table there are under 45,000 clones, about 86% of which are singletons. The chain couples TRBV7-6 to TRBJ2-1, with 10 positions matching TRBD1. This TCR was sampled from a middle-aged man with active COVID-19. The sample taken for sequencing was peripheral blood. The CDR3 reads CASSSSGTGVDEQFF. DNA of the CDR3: TGTGCCAGCAGCTCGTCCGGGACAGGGGTGGATGAGCAGTTCTTC.